This TCR beta chain was recorded in a study of beta chain features in type 1 diabetes. The table lists this clone with a few counts. V lost 4 bases and J 3 bases, leaving 13 bases between the germline ends. The CDR3 is 14 amino acids. The germline gives CDR1 GTSNPN, CDR2 SVGIG (reference sequence). The isolated RNA, all of it, was reverse transcribed, so expressed TCRB transcripts were what got sequenced. TCRdb keeps only in-frame clones here, not all; method: immunoSEQ multiplex PCR. The sample records around 310,000 clones, 11% being singletons. The V gene is TRBV30, the J gene TRBJ1-5, with a possible D match to TRBD1 (6 bases). The TCR comes from a woman aged 25-40 years in good health. The sample consisted of naive CD4+ T cells from blood. The CDR3 bases are TGTGCCTGGACCCTGGGACAAGCCAATCAGCCCCAGCATTTT. Its protein product is CAWTLGQANQPQHF.